Listed below are T cell receptor beta chains from one sample, sequenced in a study of tumor and adjacent non-tumor tissue in lung cancer. TCRdb re-derived calls from the multiplex PCR reads in MiXCR, one entry per CDR3 protein. The repertoire holds 76,000 or so distinct CDR3 sequences, around 70% seen once, with roughly 12% in the top ten. The material sequenced was lung tumor tissue. The receptors derive from a woman aged 70-85 years with non-small cell lung cancer. Each CDR3 is given with its conserved first and last residue. The D gene is left open where the match is weak. Expanded clones are given a class, and other clones once, few, many or no size at all.

>TRBJ2-3|.|.|TRBV29-1
TGCAGCGTTCGTATGGACCCCACAGATTCGCAGTATTTC
CSVRMDPTDSQYF
>TRBJ2-5|.|medium-sized|TRBV29-1
TGCAGCGTCGAGGACGGCGCCGGGGAGACCCAGTACTTC
CSVEDGAGETQYF
>TRBJ1-4|TRBD1|.|TRBV28
TGTACCAGTCTGCTCCGGGGGACAGGGGTTGAAAAACTGTCTTTT
CTSLLRGTGVEKLSF
>TRBJ2-2|.|.|TRBV6-5
TGTGCCAGCAGACACCTCCTGGTATGCTCCTTTGGTCCCACCGGGGAGCTGTTTTTT
CASRHLLVCSFGPTGELFF
>TRBJ2-7|.|.|TRBV10-3
TGTGCCATCGAAGGCGGCCGGAGCTCCTACGAACAGTACTTC
CAIEGGRSSYEQYF
>TRBJ1-2|.|.|TRBV29-1
TGCAGCGTCCCGCCTCAGGAAAACAGGAACTATGGCTACACCTTC
CSVPPQENRNYGYTF
>TRBJ2-1|.|.|TRBV24-1
TGTGCCACCAGTGACGCAGGGACGGACGACAATGAGCAGTCCTTC
CATSDAGTDDNEQSF
>TRBJ2-1|TRBD2|.|TRBV11-3
TGTGCCAGCAGCTTAGTTAGCGGGAGCAACAATGGGCAGTTCTTC
CASSLVSGSNNGQFF
>TRBJ2-7|TRBD1|.|TRBV29-1
TGCAGCGTCAGGGACAGGGGGCTCGGCGCGCAGTGCTTC
CSVRDRGLGAQCF
>TRBJ2-5|TRBD2|.|TRBV11-2
TGTGCCAGCAGCCCCGGACTAGCGGGAGTCTACGAGACCCAGTACTTC
CASSPGLAGVYETQYF
>TRBJ1-1|.|.|TRBV5-5
TGTGCCATCAGCTTGCTGGGTCGGAACACTGAGGCTTTCTTT
CAISLLGRNTEAFF
>TRBJ2-5|TRBD1|.|TRBV6-6
TGTGCCAACAGTGACCGGACAGGGTCGGACGGAGAGATCCAGTACTTC
CANSDRTGSDGEIQYF
>TRBJ2-3|TRBD2|.|TRBV20-1
TGCAGTGCCCAACGACTAGCGGGAGGAGCAGATACGCAGTATTTT
CSAQRLAGGADTQYF
>TRBJ1-5|.|once|TRBV24-1
TGTGACACTAGTGATTTGTCGATCAACCAGCCCCAGCATTTT
CDTSDLSINQPQHF
>TRBJ2-1|.|once|TRBV4-1
TGCGCCAGCAGCAGAGATCTAGAGCTAGCAGCGACTCACAATGGGCAGTTCTTC
CASSRDLELAATHNGQFF
>TRBJ1-1|.|.|TRBV29-1
TGCAGCATACCTACCGGGACACGTGAAGCTTTCTTT
CSIPTGTREAFF
>TRBJ2-7|.|.|TRBV11-1
TGTGCCAGCAGCTCAGTCTCATGGGGCAGGGACTACGAGCAGTACTTC
CASSSVSWGRDYEQYF
>TRBJ2-3|.|.|TRBV5-6
TGTGCCAGCATCTTGGGAGTGGGGAGATATACGCAGTACTTT
CASILGVGRYTQYF
>TRBJ1-1|.|.|TRBV29-1
TGCAGCGTTGCTTCCACGGGCAAACCGAACAATGAAGCTTTCTTT
CSVASTGKPNNEAFF
>TRBJ2-5|.|many|TRBV28
TGTGCCAGCAGTTCAGCACAGGGCCGGACCCAGTACTTC
CASSSAQGRTQYF
>TRBJ2-2|TRBD2|.|TRBV6-2/TRBV6-3
TGTGCCAGTAGTCAACACCCGGGACTAGCGGAAAATAGCGGGGAGCTGTTTTTT
CASSQHPGLAENSGELFF
>TRBJ2-2|.|.|TRBV6-2/TRBV6-3
TGCGCCAGCAGAAAGACTCGTGAGAACACCGGGGAGATGTTTTTT
CASRKTRENTGEMFF
>TRBJ2-2|TRBD1|few|TRBV7-3
TGTGCCAGCGGTGGGGAGACAGGGGGCCGATATACCGGGGAGCTGTTTTTT
CASGGETGGRYTGELFF
>TRBJ1-5|TRBD1|.|TRBV20-1
TGCAATGCTCGAAACACAGGGGGCAATCAGCCCCAGCATTTT
CNARNTGGNQPQHF
>TRBJ2-7|.|many|TRBV4-1
TGCGCCAGCAGCCAAGATATCAGTACTTTTTACGCCTACGAGCAGTACTTC
CASSQDISTFYAYEQYF
>TRBJ2-7|.|few|TRBV11-2
TGTGCCAGCAGCTTAGAACCGTCCGAGGAGCAGTACTTC
CASSLEPSEEQYF
>TRBJ2-5|.|.|TRBV20-1
TGCAGTGTTCCAGAAAGTATTACAGAGTCCCAGTACTTC
CSVPESITESQYF
>TRBJ1-4|.|many|TRBV7-8
TGTGCCAGCAGCACGGACAGAGTTAATGAAAAACTGTTTTTT
CASSTDRVNEKLFF
>TRBJ2-3|TRBD2|once|TRBV29-1
TGCAGCGTTGATGTGAGGACTAGCGGGAAAGGGGATACGAAGTATTTT
CSVDVRTSGKGDTKYF
>TRBJ2-1|.|.|TRBV28
TGTGCCAGCAGTTCAAGTAGGGGACTTGCCTACAATGAGCAGTTCTTC
CASSSSRGLAYNEQFF
>TRBJ1-1|TRBD1|.|TRBV6-6
TGTGCCAGCAGTTACGACAGGGGGCGAACTGAAGCTTTCTTT
CASSYDRGRTEAFF
>TRBJ2-5|TRBD1|.|TRBV12-3/TRBV12-4
TGTGCCAGCAGTTCCTCGGACAGGATTGAGACCCACTACTTC
CASSSSDRIETHYF
>TRBJ2-1|.|.|TRBV5-1
TGCGCCAGCAGTGCGGGACTCGAGGTCTACAATGAGCAGTTCTTC
CASSAGLEVYNEQFF
>TRBJ2-2|.|.|TRBV14
TGCGCCAGCGGCTGGGGACCTCCCAACACCGGGGAGCTGTTTTTT
CASGWGPPNTGELFF
>TRBJ2-7|.|.|TRBV29-1
TGCAGCGTTAGAGCTAGCGCCCCCTACGAGTATTACTTC
CSVRASAPYEYYF
>TRBJ2-3|TRBD2|few|TRBV10-2
TGCGCCATCGGGACTGGCGGGAGCGCTGATACGCAGTATTTT
CAIGTGGSADTQYF
>TRBJ1-3|.|.|TRBV6-6
TGTGCCAGCAGTGACGGACACGTCCTCTCTGGAGGCACCATATATTTT
CASSDGHVLSGGTIYF
>TRBJ2-1|TRBD1|.|TRBV30
TGTGCCTACAAAACAGGGGACCACTCCTACAATGTGCAGTTCTTC
CAYKTGDHSYNVQFF
>TRBJ2-3|TRBD2|.|TRBV2
TGTGTCAGCAGCCCAGGACTAGCGGGAGGATTTGCCACAGATACGCAGTATTTT
CVSSPGLAGGFATDTQYF
>TRBJ2-7|.|.|TRBV5-8
TGTGCCAGTAGCTTGGAGTCCTCTCCATTCCTCGAGCAGTACTTC
CASSLESSPFLEQYF
>TRBJ2-7|TRBD2|.|TRBV28
TGTGCCAGTAGTTCTCCGGGACTAGAGGGGTTTACCTACGAGCAGTACTTC
CASSSPGLEGFTYEQYF
>TRBJ2-1|.|.|TRBV12-3/TRBV12-4
TGTGCCAGCAGTTTTCGCCTGGCAGATGGCTCCTGCAATGAGCAGTTCTTC
CASSFRLADGSCNEQFF
>TRBJ2-1|.|.|TRBV29-1
TGCAGTGTTCGAGTAGATTCGGCCAATGAGCAGTTCTTC
CSVRVDSANEQFF
>TRBJ1-4|TRBD1|.|TRBV6-1
TGTACCAGCAGGCAGGACAGGGCCTTTAATGAAAAACTGTTTTTT
CTSRQDRAFNEKLFF
>TRBJ1-1|.|.|TRBV5-4
TGTGCCAGCAGCTTCTGGGATTACGGCACTGAAGCCTTCTTT
CASSFWDYGTEAFF